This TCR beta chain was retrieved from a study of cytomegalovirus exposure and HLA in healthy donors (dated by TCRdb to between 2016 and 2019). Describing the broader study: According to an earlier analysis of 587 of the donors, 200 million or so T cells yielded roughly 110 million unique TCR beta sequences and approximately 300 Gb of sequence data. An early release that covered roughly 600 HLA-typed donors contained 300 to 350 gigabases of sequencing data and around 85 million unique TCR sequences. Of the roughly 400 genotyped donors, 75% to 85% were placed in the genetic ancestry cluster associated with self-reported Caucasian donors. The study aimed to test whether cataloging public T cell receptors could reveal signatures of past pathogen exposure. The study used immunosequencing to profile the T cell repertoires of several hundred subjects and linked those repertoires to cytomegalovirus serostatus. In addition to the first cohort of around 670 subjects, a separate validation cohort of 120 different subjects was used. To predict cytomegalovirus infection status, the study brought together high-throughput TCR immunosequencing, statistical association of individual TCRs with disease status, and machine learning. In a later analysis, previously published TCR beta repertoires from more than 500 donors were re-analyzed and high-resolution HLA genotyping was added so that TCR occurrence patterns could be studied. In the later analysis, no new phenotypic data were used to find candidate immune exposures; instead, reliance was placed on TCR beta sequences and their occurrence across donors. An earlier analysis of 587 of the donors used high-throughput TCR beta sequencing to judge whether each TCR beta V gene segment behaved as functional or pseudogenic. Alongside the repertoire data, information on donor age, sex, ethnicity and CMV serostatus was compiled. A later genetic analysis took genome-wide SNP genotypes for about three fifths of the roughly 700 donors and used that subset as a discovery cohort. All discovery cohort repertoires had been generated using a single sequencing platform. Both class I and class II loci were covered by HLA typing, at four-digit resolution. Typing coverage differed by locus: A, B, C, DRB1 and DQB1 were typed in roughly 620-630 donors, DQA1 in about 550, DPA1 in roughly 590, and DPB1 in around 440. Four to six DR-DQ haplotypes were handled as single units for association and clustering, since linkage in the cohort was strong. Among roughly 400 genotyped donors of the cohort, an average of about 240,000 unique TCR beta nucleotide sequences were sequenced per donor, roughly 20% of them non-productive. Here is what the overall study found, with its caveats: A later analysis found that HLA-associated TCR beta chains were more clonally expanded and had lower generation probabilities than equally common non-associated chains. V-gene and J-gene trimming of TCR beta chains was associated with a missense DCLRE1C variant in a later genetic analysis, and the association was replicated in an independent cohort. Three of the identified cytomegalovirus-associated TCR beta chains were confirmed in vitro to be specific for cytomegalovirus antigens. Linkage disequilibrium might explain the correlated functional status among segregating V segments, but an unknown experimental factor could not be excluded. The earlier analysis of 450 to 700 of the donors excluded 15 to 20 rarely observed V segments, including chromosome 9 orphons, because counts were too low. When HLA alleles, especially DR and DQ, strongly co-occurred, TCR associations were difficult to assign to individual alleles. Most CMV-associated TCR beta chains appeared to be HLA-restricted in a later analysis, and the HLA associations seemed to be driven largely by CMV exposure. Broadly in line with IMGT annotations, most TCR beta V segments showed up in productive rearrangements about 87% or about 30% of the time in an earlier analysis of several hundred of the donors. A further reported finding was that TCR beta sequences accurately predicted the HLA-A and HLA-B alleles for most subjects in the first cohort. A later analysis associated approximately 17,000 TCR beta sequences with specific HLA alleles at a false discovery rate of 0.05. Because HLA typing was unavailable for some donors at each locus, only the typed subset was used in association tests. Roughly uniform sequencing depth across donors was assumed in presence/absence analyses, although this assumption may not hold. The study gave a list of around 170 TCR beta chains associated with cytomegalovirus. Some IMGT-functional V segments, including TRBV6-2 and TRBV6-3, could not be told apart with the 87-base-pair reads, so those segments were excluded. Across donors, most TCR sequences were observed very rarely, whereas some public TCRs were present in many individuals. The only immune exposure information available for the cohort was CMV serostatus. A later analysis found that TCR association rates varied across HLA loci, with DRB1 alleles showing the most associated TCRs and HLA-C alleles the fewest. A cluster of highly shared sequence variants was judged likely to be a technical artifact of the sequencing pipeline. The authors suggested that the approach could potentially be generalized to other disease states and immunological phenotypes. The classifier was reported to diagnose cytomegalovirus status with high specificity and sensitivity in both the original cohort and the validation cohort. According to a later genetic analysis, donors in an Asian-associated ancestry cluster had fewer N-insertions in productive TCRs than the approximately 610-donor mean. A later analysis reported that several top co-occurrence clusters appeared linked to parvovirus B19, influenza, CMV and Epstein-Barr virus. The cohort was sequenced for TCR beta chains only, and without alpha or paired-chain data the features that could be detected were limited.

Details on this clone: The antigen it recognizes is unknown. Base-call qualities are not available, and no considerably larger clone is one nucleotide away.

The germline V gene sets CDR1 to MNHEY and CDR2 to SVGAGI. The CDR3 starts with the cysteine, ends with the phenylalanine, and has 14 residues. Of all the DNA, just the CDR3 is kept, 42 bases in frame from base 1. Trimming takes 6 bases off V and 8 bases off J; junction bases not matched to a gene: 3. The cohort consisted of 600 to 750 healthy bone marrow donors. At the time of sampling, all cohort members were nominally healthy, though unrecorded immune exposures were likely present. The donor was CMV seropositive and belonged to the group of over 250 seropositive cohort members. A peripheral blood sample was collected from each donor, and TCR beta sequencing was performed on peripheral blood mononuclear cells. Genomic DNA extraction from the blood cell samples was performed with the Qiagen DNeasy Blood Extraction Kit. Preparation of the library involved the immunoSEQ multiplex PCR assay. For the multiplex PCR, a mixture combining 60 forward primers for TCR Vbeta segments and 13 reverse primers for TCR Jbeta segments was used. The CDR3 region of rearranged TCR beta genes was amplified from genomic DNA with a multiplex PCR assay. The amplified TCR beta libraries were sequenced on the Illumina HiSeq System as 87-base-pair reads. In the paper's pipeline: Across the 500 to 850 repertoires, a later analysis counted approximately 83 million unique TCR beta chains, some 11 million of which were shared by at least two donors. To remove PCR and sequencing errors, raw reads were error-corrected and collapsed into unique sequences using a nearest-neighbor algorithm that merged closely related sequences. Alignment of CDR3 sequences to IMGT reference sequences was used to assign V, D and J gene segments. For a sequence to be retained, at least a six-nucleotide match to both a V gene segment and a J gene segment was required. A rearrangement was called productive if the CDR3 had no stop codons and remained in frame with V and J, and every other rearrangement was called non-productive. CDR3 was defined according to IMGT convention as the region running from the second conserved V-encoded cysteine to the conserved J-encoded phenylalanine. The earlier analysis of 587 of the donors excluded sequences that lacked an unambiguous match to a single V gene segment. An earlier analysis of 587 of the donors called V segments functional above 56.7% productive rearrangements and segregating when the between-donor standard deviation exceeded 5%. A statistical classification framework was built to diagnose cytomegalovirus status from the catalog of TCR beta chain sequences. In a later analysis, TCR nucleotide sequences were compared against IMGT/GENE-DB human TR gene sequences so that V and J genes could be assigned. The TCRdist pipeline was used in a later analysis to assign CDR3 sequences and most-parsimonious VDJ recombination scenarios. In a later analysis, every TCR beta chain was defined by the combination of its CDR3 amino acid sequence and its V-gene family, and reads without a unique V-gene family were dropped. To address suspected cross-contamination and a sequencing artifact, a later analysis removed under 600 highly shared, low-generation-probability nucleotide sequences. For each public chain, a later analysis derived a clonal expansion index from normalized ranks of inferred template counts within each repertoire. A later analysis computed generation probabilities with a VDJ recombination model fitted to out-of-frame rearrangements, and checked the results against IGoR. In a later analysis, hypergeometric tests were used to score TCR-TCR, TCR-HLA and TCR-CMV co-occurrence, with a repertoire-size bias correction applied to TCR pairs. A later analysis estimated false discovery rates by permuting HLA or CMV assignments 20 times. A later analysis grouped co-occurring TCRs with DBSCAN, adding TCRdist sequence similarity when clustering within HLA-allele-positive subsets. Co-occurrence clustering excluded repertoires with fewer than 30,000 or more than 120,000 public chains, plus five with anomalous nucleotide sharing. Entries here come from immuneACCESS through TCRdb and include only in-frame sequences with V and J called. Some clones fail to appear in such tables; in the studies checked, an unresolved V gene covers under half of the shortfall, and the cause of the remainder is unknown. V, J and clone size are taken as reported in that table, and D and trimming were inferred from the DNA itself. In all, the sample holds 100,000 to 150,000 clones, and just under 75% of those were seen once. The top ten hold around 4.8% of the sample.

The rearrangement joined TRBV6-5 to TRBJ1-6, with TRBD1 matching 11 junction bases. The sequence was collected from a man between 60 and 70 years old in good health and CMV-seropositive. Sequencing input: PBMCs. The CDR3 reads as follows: CASSRTGGDSPLHF. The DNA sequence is TGTGCCAGCAGCCGGACAGGGGGCGATTCACCCCTCCACTTT.